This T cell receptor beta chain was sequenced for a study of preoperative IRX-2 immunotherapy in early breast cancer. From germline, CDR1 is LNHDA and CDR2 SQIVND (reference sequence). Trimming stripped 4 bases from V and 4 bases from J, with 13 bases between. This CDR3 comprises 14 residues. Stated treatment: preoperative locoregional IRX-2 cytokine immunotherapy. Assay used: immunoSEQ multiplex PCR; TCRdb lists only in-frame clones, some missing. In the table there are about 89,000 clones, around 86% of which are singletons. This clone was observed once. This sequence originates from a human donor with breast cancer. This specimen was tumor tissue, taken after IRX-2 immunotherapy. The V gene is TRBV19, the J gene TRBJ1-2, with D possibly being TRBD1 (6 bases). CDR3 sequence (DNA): TGTGCCAGTAGTACGGCAGGGGCTTTCTATGGCTACACCTTC. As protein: CASSTAGAFYGYTF.